Sequencing of this T cell receptor beta chain was carried out in a study of Graves' ophthalmopathy and Graves' hyperthyroidism. Notes on the study in general: Researchers report that a 13-signature model separated ophthalmopathy from stable hyperthyroidism, posting 85% to 90% sensitivity and less than 82% specificity.

Amplification of TCR beta CDR3 regions used RNA transcripts. Scientists carried out first-round RT-PCR using HTBI primers and then a second-round multiplex PCR. TCRdb reprocessed the multiplex PCR reads with MiXCR, giving one entry per CDR3 protein. The data hold approximately 210,000 distinct CDR3 sequences, with 20% to 25% observed a single time. Germline CDR1 is SGHDN and CDR2 is FVKESK. The CDR3 runs to 13 residues. The V end lost 4 bases, the J end lost 1 base, and 7 bases lay between the germline ends. Turning to this clonotype: Its antigen is not known.

In this cohort, patients with other autoimmune diseases, uncontrolled infections, pregnancy or lactation were excluded. Clinical symptoms, serum thyroxine, TRAb, thyroid ultrasound and orbital computed tomography determined diagnosis. As the starting material, around 9.1 ml of fresh peripheral blood yielded the PBMCs. V gene TRBV14 combines with J gene TRBJ1-1; the D is unclear. The sequencing input was peripheral blood. This clonotype originated in a woman aged 50 to 60 with Graves' ophthalmopathy. For the CDR3, the DNA is TGTGCCAGCAGCCCCAGATGGAACACTGAAGCTTTCTTT. It encodes CASSPRWNTEAFF.